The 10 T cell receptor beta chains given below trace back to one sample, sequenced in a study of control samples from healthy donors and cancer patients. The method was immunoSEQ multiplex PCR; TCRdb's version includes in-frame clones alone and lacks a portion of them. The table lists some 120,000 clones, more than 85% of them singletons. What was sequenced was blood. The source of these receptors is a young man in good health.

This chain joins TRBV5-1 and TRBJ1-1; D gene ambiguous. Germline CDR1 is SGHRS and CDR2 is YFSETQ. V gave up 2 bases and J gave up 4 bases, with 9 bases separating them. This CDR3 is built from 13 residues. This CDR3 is CASSFSGSTEAFF. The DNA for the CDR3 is TGCGCCAGCAGCTTTAGCGGGAGCACTGAAGCTTTCTTT.

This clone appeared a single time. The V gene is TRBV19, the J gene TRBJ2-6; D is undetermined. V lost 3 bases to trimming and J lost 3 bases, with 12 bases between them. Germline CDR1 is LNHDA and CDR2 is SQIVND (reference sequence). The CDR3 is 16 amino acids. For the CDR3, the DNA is TGTGCCAGTAGTATGAAAGGGCCTCGTGGGGCCAACGTCCTGACTTTC. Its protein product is CASSMKGPRGANVLTF.

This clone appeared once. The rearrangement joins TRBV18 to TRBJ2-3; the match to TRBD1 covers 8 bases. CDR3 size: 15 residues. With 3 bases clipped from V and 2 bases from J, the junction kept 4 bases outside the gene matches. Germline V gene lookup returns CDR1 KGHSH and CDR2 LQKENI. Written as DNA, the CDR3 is TGTGCCAGCTCACCCGGGACAGGCCTCACAGATACGCAGTATTTT. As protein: CASSPGTGLTDTQYF. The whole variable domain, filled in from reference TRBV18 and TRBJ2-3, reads NAGVMQNPRHLVRRRGQEARLRCSPMKGHSHVYWYRQLPEEGLKFMVYLQKENIIDESGMPKERFSAEFPKEGPSILRIQQVVRGDSAAYFCASSPGTGLTDTQYFGPGTRLTVL.

The CDR3 coding sequence is TGTGCCTGGAGTATCTATGGGACGGTTGGGACTGAAGCTTTCTTT. Protein sequence: CAWSIYGTVGTEAFF. The chain recombines TRBV30 with TRBJ1-1; a possible D gene is TRBD1 (5 bases). The length of the CDR3 is 15 residues. CDR1 and CDR2 (germline): GTSNPN, SVGIG (reference sequence). The V and J ends lost 2 bases and 5 bases respectively, with 18 bases between them.

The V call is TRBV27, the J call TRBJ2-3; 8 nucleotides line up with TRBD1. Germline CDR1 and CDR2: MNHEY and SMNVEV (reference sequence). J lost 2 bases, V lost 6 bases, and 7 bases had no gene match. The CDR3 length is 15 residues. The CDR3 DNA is TGTGCCAGCAGCCCCGGGACAGGTCACACAGATACGCAGTATTTT. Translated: CASSPGTGHTDTQYF.

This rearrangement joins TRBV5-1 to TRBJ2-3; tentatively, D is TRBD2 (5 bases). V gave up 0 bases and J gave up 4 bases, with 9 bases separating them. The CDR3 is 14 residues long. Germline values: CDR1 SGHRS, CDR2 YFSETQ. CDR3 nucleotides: TGCGCCAGCAGCTTGGAAGGCGGGCCAGATACGCAGTATTTT. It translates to CASSLEGGPDTQYF.

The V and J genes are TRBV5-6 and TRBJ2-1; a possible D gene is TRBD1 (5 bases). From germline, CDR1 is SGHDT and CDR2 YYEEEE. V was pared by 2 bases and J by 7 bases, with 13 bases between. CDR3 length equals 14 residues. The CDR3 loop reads CASSFWQGRNEQFF. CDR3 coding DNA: TGTGCCAGCAGCTTCTGGCAGGGAAGGAATGAGCAGTTCTTC.

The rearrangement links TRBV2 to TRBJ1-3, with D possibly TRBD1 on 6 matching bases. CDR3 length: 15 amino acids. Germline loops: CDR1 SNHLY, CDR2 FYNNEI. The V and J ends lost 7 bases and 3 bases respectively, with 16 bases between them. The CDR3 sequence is CASMDRQVYGNTIYF. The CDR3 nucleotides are TGTGCCAGCATGGATAGACAGGTCTATGGAAACACCATATATTTT.

This chain's CDR3 is CAWSVRIGGAGGQETQYF. The CDR3 nucleotides read TGTGCCTGGAGTGTACGGATAGGCGGGGCAGGGGGTCAAGAGACCCAGTACTTC. This chain uses TRBV30 with TRBJ2-5, with a possible D match to TRBD1 (7 bases). V was pared by 0 bases and J by 2 bases, with 22 bases between. From germline, CDR1 is GTSNPN and CDR2 SVGIG (reference sequence). The CDR3 contains 18 residues.

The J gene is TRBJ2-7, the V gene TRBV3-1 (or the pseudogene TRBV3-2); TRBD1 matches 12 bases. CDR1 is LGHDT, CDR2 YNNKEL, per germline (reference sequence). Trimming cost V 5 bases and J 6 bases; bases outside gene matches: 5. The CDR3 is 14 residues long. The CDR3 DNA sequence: TGTGCCAGCAGCTTAGGGACAGGGGGCAGCGAGCAGTACTTC. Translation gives CASSLGTGGSEQYF.